This section outlines one T cell receptor beta chain sequence together with its context. Allocation to cohorts depended on clinical history reported by the participants. The data originate from a study of blood T cell repertoires in COVID-19. The CDR3 length is 16 residues. From germline, CDR1 is KGHSH and CDR2 LQKENI. V trimming: 8 bases; J trimming: 0 bases; junction bases outside the gene matches: 10. The method was immunoSEQ multiplex PCR; TCRdb's version includes in-frame clones alone and lacks a portion of them. Among around 110,000 clones listed, 84% were seen once. Sequencing input: PBMCs or T cells enriched from blood (not recorded which). The TCR originated in a woman in her twenties or thirties who had recovered from COVID-19. The genes are TRBV18 and TRBJ2-1, with 7 bases that match TRBD2. The DNA of the CDR3 is TGTGCCAGCAGAATCCAAGCGGGAAGCTCCTACAATGAGCAGTTCTTC. Translating it yields CASRIQAGSSYNEQFF.